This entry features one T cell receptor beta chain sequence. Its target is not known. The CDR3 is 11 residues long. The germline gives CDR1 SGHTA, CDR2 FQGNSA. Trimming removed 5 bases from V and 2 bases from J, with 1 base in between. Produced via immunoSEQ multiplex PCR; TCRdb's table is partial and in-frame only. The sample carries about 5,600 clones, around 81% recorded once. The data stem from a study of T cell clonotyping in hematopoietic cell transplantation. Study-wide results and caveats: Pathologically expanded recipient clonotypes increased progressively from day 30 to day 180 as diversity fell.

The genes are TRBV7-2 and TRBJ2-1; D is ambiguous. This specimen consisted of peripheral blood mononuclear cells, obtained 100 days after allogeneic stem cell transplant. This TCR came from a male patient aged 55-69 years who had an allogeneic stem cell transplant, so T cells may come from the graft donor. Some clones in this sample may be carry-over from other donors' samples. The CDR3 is CASSPYNEQFF. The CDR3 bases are TGTGCCAGCAGCCCCTACAATGAGCAGTTCTTC.